This T cell receptor (beta chain) stems from a study of shared clonotypes between healthy human individuals (dated by TCRdb to about 2020). Some background on the complete study: Three men and a couple of women, aged 18 to 49 years, made up the cohort. For each donor, CD4 naive and CD4 memory were each run on three plates, CD8 naive on two plates, and CD8 memory on one plate. Blood TCR repertoires of roughly 5 healthy adults were deeply sequenced to estimate repertoire size and the extent of clonotype sharing between individuals. To increase sequencing depth and limit assay-specific biases, TCR repertoire library preparation and sequencing were carried out by different laboratories using diverse techniques. Per donor, leukapheresis produced somewhere between about 0.85 and 9.5 billion PBMCs.

Overall results and qualifications from the work: Even with the large sequencing depth, rarefaction of the sorted-subset datasets indicated that sequencing was incomplete. Estimated clonotype richness was generally larger for naive than for memory subsets. Clonotypes shared by all four sorted-subset donors showed higher generation probabilities than non-shared clonotypes. Pairwise subsampling indicated that sequencing depth was expected to affect the degree of clonotype sharing among donors. Sharing across several donors was observed for around 5% of naive CD4, over 3% of naive CD8, 2% to 2.5% of memory CD4, and about 0.38% of memory CD8 clonotypes. Only blood was sampled, and tissue TCR repertoires likely differ from those in blood. Because the study included a small number of donors, the genetic and exposure-history diversity represented was limited.

This clone was seen only a few times. There is no known antigen for this receptor. No much larger clone is present one base from it, and per-base qualities are unavailable. Other DNA sequences in this specimen translate into the identical CDR3. Trimming takes 6 bases off V and 2 bases off J; junction bases not matched to a gene: 7. The germline V gene (reference sequence) specifies MNHEY as CDR1 and SMNVEV as CDR2. From the cysteine through the phenylalanine, the CDR3 covers 15 amino acids. The retained sequence is limited to the CDR3, 45 bases, with the frame set at the first base. TCR CDR3 regions were amplified from genomic DNA by multiplex PCR using the deep immunoSEQ assay. Genomic DNA extracted from each cell subset was distributed evenly over all wells of several immunoSEQ 96-well plates, and each plate served as one replicate. Each replicate PCR for sorted subsets received 200 ng genomic DNA, equal to about 30,000 T cell genomes. The purified libraries were quantified using a Qubit 3.0 fluorometer, sized with a Bioanalyzer 2100, and then quantified again using the KAPA Library Quantification kit. Every immunoSEQ 96-well plate was sequenced on a dedicated single-read 150-cycle Illumina NextSeq 550 flow cell. The source study handled its data this way. Because the immunoSEQ output held only junctional sequences and lacked quality scores, the filtering could not match the filtering applied to full-length reads. Sequences were annotated with PyIR, a Python wrapper for IgBLAST v1.9, and V/J genes and CDR3 were assigned using IMGT germline references. Any read was removed if the V/J assignment was weak (E-value above 1e-6), the CDR3 was missing, or the read contained stop codons, out-of-frame junctions, or ambiguous translated residues. V3J clonotypes were defined by identical inferred V gene, J gene, and CDR3 amino acid sequence. The percentage overlap between two repertoires was calculated by dividing the number of shared unique clonotypes by the size of the smaller repertoire. RTK rarefaction, the Chao1 estimator, and Recon v2.1 estimates of unobserved clonotypes were used to assess repertoire richness. Generation probabilities for all TCRbeta clonotypes obtained by the gDNA method from a few donors were computed using OLGA. TCRdb retrieved this table from immuneACCESS and kept in-frame rearrangements only. Not all clones are present; in checked studies, unresolved V genes account for under half, and no reason is known for the remainder. The V and J calls and clone size are taken from that table; D and trimming were inferred from the DNA. The sample records about 2,100,000 clones, 85% to 95% of which are singletons. The top ten hold around 1.7% of the sample.

CD8 naive samples were obtained by positive selection for CCR7 among CD45RO-negative cells, yielding a CD45RA+CCR7+ population from which TemRA cells were excluded. The donors were healthy, HIV-negative adults who had no recently reported acute infections or vaccinations. Only Caucasian adults living in Nashville, Tennessee, USA were represented among the donors. After blood collection by leukapheresis, PBMCs were isolated using Ficoll-Histopaque density gradient centrifugation and then cryopreserved in the vapor phase of liquid nitrogen. Analytical flow cytometry was used to check the purity and quantity of each magnetically sorted T cell population. From each sorted fraction, genomic DNA was isolated and quantified by UV absorbance on a Nanodrop 2000c.

The source of this sequence is a man younger than 30 in good health. Some clones in this sample may be carry-over from other donors' samples. Sequencing was performed on naive CD8+ T cells from PBMCs. The cell subset or site label, as the study defines it: CD45RA+CCR7+. The sequence joins TRBV27 to TRBJ2-7, and 10 junctional nucleotides match TRBD1. This receptor carries the CDR3 CASSSPGQGTYEQYF. The nucleotide sequence reads TGTGCCAGCAGCTCCCCGGGACAGGGGACCTACGAGCAGTACTTC.